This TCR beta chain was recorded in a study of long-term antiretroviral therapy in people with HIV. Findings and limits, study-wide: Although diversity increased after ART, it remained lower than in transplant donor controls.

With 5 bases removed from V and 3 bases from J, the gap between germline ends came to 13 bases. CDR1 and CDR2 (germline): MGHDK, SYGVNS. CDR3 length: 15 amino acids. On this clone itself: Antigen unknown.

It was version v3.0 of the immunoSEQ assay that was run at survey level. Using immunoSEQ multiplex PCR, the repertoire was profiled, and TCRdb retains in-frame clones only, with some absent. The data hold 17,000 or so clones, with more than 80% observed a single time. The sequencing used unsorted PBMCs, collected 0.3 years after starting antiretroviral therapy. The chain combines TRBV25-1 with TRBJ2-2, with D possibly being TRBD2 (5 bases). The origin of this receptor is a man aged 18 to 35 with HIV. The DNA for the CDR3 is TGTGCCAGCAGTCCCTCAGCGGCGGACACCGGGGAGCTGTTTTTT. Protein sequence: CASSPSAADTGELFF.